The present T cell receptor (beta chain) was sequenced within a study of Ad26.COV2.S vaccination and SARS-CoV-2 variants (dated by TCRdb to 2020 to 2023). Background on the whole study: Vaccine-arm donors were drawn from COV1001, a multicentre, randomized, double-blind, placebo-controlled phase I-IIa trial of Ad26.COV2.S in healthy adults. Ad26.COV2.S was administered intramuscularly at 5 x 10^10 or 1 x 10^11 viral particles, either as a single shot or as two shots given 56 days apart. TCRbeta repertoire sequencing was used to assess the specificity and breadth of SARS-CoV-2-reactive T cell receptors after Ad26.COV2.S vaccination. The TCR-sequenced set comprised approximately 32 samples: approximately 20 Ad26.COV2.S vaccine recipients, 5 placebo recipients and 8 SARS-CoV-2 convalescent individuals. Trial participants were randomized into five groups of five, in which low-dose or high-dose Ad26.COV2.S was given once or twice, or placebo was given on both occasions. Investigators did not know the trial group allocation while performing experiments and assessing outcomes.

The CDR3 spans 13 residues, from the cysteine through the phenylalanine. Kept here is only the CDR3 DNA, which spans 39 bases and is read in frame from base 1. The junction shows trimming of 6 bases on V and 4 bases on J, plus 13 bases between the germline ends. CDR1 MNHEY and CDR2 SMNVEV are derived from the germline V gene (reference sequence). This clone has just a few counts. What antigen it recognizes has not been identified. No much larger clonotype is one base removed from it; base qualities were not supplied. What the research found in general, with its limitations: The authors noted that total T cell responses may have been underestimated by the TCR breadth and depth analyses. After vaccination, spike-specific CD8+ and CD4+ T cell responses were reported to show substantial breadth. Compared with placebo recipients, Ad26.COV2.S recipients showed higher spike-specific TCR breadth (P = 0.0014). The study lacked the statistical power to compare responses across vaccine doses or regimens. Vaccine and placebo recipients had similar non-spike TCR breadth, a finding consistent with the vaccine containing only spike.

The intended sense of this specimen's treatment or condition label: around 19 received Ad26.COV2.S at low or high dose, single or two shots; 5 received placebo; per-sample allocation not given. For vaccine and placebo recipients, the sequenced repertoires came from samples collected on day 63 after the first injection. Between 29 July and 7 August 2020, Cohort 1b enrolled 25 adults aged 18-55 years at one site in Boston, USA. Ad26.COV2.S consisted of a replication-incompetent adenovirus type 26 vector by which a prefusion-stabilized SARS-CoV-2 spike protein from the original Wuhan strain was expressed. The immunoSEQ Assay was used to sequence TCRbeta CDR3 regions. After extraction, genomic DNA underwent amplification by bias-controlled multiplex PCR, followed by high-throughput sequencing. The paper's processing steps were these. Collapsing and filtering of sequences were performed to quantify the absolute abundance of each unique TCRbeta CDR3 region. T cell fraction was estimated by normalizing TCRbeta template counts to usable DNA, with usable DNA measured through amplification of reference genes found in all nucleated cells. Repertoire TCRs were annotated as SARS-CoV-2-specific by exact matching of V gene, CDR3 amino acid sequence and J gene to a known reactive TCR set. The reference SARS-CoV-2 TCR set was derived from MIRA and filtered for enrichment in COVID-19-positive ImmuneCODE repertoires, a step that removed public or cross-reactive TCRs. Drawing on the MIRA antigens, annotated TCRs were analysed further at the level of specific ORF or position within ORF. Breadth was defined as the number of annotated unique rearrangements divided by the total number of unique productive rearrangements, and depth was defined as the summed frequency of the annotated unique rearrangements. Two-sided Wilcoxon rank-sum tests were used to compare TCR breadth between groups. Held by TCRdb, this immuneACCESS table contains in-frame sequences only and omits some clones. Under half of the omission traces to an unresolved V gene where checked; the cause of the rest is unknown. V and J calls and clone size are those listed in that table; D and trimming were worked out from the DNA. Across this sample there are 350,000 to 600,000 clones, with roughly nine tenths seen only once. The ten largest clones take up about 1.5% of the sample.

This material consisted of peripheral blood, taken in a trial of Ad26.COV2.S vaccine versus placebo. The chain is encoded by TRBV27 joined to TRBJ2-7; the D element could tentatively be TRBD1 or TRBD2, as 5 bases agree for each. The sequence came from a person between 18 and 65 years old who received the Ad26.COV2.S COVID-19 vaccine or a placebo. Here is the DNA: TGTGCCAGCAGGCAATGGGACGGGTACGAGCAGTACTTC. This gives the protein CASRQWDGYEQYF.